Listed below are T cell receptor beta chains from one sample, sequenced in a study of blood T cell repertoires in COVID-19. Some clones are missing from TCRdb's copy, which holds only in-frame ones; the method was immunoSEQ multiplex PCR. The table lists under 80,000 clones, 86% of them singletons. The sample consisted of peripheral blood. The source is a man aged 80 or over in a cohort sampled during active COVID-19. Both conserved end residues are part of each CDR3. The D gene is left open where the match is weak. Clone size is not always given. Where it is, it says once, few, many or a class for expanded clones.

TRBJ1-1 TRBV7-9 TRBD1 16 . TGTGCCAGCAGCAACGACAGGGTCCTGCGCGACACTGAAGCTTTCTTT CASSNDRVLRDTEAFF
TRBJ2-5 TRBV5-1 . 15 . TGCGCCAGCAGCTTGGATGGACTTACCCAAGAGACCCAGTACTTC CASSLDGLTQETQYF
TRBJ1-5 TRBV2 . 12 . TGTGCCAGTACTCAGGGGTTTCAGCCCCAGCATTTT CASTQGFQPQHF
TRBJ2-7 TRBV6-5 . 15 . TGTGCCAGCAGTTCGACTGAAGGGGGACGGGGCGAGCAGTACTTC CASSSTEGGRGEQYF
TRBJ1-2 TRBV19 . 14 . TGTGCCAGTAGTATTTCCGGGATCCTTTATGGCTACACCTTC CASSISGILYGYTF
TRBJ1-5 TRBV5-1 . 14 . TGCGCCAGCAGCCCGGGAGGGGGAGGTCAGCCCCAGCATTTT CASSPGGGGQPQHF
TRBJ2-5 TRBV13 . 14 . TGTGCCAGCAGCTTGTTACAGGACCAAGAGACCCAGTACTTC CASSLLQDQETQYF
TRBJ1-2 TRBV11-2 . 15 . TGTGCCAGCAGCTTAGAAGCCGGGTCTAACTATGGCTACACCTTC CASSLEAGSNYGYTF
TRBJ1-2 TRBV28 TRBD1 16 once TGTGCCAGCAGTTTAACGCCGGGACAGGGACTCTATGGCTACACCTTC CASSLTPGQGLYGYTF
TRBJ2-4 TRBV3-1/TRBV3-2 . 20 . TGTGCCAGCAGCCAAGTAGCTGGCGGCGGAGCATCTCTAGCCAAAAACATTCAGTACTTC CASSQVAGGGASLAKNIQYF
TRBJ1-1 TRBV4-1 . 15 . TGCGCCAGCAGCCAAGATCGGGGGACCCAAAAAGAAGCTTTCTTT CASSQDRGTQKEAFF
TRBJ1-6 TRBV7-2 . 16 . TGTGCCAGCAGCGCCCTAGGACTAGCGAATAATTCACCCCTCCACTTT CASSALGLANNSPLHF
TRBJ2-3 TRBV6-6 TRBD1 15 . TGTGCCAGCAGTTCCCCGGGACAGAGCACAGATACGCAGTATTTT CASSSPGQSTDTQYF
TRBJ2-3 TRBV19 . 12 . TGTGCCAGTAAAACGGGAACAGATACGCAGTATTTT CASKTGTDTQYF
TRBJ1-6 TRBV3-1/TRBV3-2 TRBD1 15 . TGTGCCAGCAGCCAAGGGACAGGGTTCAATTCACCCCTCCACTTT CASSQGTGFNSPLHF
TRBJ2-3 TRBV11-2 TRBD2 15 . TGTGCCAGCAGCCCGACTAGCGGTGTCTCAAATACGCAGTATTTT CASSPTSGVSNTQYF
TRBJ2-3 TRBV18 . 13 . TGTGCCAGCTCACCATCCGGTCAAGATACGCAGTATTTT CASSPSGQDTQYF
TRBJ2-7 TRBV6-2/TRBV6-3 . 16 . TGTGCCAGCAGCCTCCCCCGGACTGGCAGGCAAGTCAAGCAGTACTTC CASSLPRTGRQVKQYF
TRBJ2-3 TRBV5-1 . 15 few TGCGCCAGCAGCCCACAGGGTTTTAGCACAGATACGCAGTATTTT CASSPQGFSTDTQYF
TRBJ2-7 TRBV12-1 . 15 few TGTGCCAGCAGCCCGCCCCGGGGGACCTCCTACGAGCAGTACTTC CASSPPRGTSYEQYF
TRBJ1-1 TRBV2 TRBD1 16 medium-sized TGTGCCAGCAGTGGGTCCCGGGACAGGGGCAGCACTGAAGCTTTCTTT CASSGSRDRGSTEAFF
TRBJ2-5 TRBV7-2 TRBD1 14 few TGTGCCAGCAGCGACCGGGACAGGGAAGAGACCCAGTACTTC CASSDRDREETQYF
TRBJ2-2 TRBV24-1 . 15 . TGTGCCACCAGTGATAATGCTCGGGGGACCGGGGAGCTGTTTTTT CATSDNARGTGELFF
TRBJ2-5 TRBV18 TRBD2 14 . TGTGCCAGCTCACCACCGGGGGGGAAAGAGACCCAGTACTTC CASSPPGGKETQYF
TRBJ2-2 TRBV19 TRBD2 18 . TGTGCCAGTATGGGATGGACTAGCGGGGGGGCGCACACCGGGGAGCTGTTTTTT CASMGWTSGGAHTGELFF
TRBJ1-1 TRBV28 . 15 . TGTGCCAGCAGTCTCAGTACAGAGACGAACACTGAAGCTTTCTTT CASSLSTETNTEAFF
TRBJ1-3 TRBV18 . 15 once TGTGCCAGCTCTCTCACAGGGCCCCCTGGAAACACCATATATTTT CASSLTGPPGNTIYF
TRBJ2-1 TRBV5-1 TRBD2 16 . TGCGCCAGCAGCTCCGCCGGGGCGGGGGGGCCGAATGAGCAGTTCTTC CASSSAGAGGPNEQFF
TRBJ2-5 TRBV5-8 . 15 once TGTGCCAGCAGCTTGGGGCAGGCGTTTGAAGAGACCCAGTACTTC CASSLGQAFEETQYF
TRBJ2-1 TRBV19 TRBD1 13 . TGTGCCAGTAGTACCCGGGACAGAGCATCGCAGTTCTTC CASSTRDRASQFF
TRBJ1-1 TRBV5-1 TRBD1 15 . TGCGCCAGCAGCCTGGACACTCAGGGGGCCACTGAAGCTTTCTTT CASSLDTQGATEAFF
TRBJ2-1 TRBV7-2 TRBD1 14 . TGTGCCAGCAGCTTTTCCAGGGGGCACAATGAGCAGTTCTTC CASSFSRGHNEQFF
TRBJ2-5 TRBV7-6 . 16 . TGTGCCAGCAGCCTAGGACCGGCTGCTGGAGAAGAGACCCAGTACTTC CASSLGPAAGEETQYF
TRBJ2-6 TRBV18 TRBD1 19 . TGTGCCAGCTCACCCTTGACAGGGGGCCGGGTCTCTGGGGCCAACGTCCTGACTTTC CASSPLTGGRVSGANVLTF
TRBJ1-1 TRBV10-3 TRBD1 14 . TGTGCCGCTAGAAGATCAGAAGGGGGCTATGAAGCTTTCTTT CAARRSEGGYEAFF
TRBJ2-7 TRBV3-1/TRBV3-2 . 12 . TGTGCCAGCAGCCTTGATGGACAGGAGCAGTACTTC CASSLDGQEQYF
TRBJ1-1 TRBV7-2 . 14 . TGTGCCAGCAGCGTTGGAGGGGTGAACACTGAAGCTTTCTTT CASSVGGVNTEAFF
TRBJ2-1 TRBV7-2 . 16 . TGTGCCAGCAGCTCTCCGGGACTCCACGCCTACAATGAGCAGTTCTTC CASSSPGLHAYNEQFF
TRBJ1-4 TRBV5-5 . 18 . TGTGCCAGCAGCTCGGCCGGGTGGGGCAGGGAGGCTGGTGAAAAACTGTTTTTT CASSSAGWGREAGEKLFF
TRBJ1-6 TRBV5-6 . 16 once TGTGCCAGCAGCCCGCGACACAACGCGAATGTATCACCCCTCCACTTT CASSPRHNANVSPLHF
TRBJ2-5 TRBV14 TRBD2 17 once TGTGCCAGCAGCCAAGACCGGCTAGCGGGACTACAAGAGACCCAGTACTTC CASSQDRLAGLQETQYF